This T cell receptor beta chain was identified during a study of cytomegalovirus exposure and HLA in healthy donors. Study findings and constraints: For most TCR sequences rarity was the rule, although some public TCRs occurred in many donors. For cytomegalovirus status, the classifier reportedly gave diagnoses with high specificity and sensitivity. Clusters of TCRs from the first cohort tended to co-occur in the roughly 120 validation repertoires (as a later analysis found).

V shed 6 bases, J shed 11 bases, and the junction held 10 bases outside the gene matches. CDR1 MNHNS and CDR2 SASEGT come from the germline V gene. The CDR3 covers 14 residues. Profiled with immunoSEQ multiplex PCR; TCRdb holds only in-frame clones, not every one. The sample shows roughly 180,000 clones, approximately 84% of them seen only once. A single count supports this clone. Its antigen remains unknown. The chain uses TRBV6-1 and TRBJ1-4; TRBD1 matches 9 bases. This TCR came from a young man in good health and CMV-seropositive. The sample comprised PBMCs. The CDR3 protein is CASRDRDREGKLFF. DNA of the CDR3: TGTGCCAGCAGGGATCGGGACAGGGAAGGGAAACTGTTTTTT.